This TCR beta chain was identified during a study of T cell changes during pregnancy in multiple sclerosis. Here immunoSEQ multiplex PCR was the method, and the copy in TCRdb shows in-frame clones only, minus some. The repertoire holds 50,000 to 60,000 clones, with approximately 90% as singletons. CDR3 size: 16 residues. CDR1 SGHNT and CDR2 YENEEA come from the germline V gene. Deletions cut 5 bases from V and 0 bases from J, with 14 bases between. The chain has TRBV11-3 and TRBJ1-3, with a tentative D call TRBD1 (5 bases). This sample comprised CD4+ T cells from peripheral blood mononuclear cells, obtained in the first trimester of pregnancy. The receptor comes from a female donor with multiple sclerosis, enrolled in a pregnancy study. CDR3 in amino acids: CASSRWGLSSGNTIYF. CDR3 nucleotides: TGTGCCAGCAGCAGATGGGGCCTGAGCTCTGGAAACACCATATATTTT.